The rows below give T cell receptor beta chains drawn from one sample of a study of blood T cell repertoires in COVID-19. Libraries were prepared by immunoSEQ multiplex PCR; TCRdb keeps only in-frame clonotypes and omits some of them. The data contain about 82,000 clones, around 80% of them singletons. The material sequenced was peripheral blood. The receptors stem from a man aged 60 to 69 with COVID-19, enrolled during active disease. CDR3s include the opening cysteine and the closing phenylalanine or tryptophan. D genes are given only for firm matches. Some rows have no size entry. The others give once, few or many, or a class for an expanded clone.

V gene	CDR3 length	D gene	J gene	clone size	CDR3 protein	CDR3 DNA
TRBV2	13	NA	TRBJ2-1	NA	CASSVLTNNEQFF	TGTGCCAGCAGTGTCCTGACTAACAATGAGCAGTTCTTC
TRBV7-6	17	TRBD2	TRBJ2-1	NA	CASSLGGGRVSYNEQFF	TGTGCCAGCAGCTTGGGGGGCGGGAGGGTGTCCTACAATGAGCAGTTCTTC
TRBV29-1	13	NA	TRBJ1-5	NA	CSVVLFAGQPQHF	TGCAGCGTTGTATTATTTGCAGGTCAGCCCCAGCATTTT
TRBV6-2/TRBV6-3	15	NA	TRBJ2-5	NA	CASSPGELDAETQYF	TGTGCCAGCAGTCCGGGGGAGTTGGATGCGGAGACCCAGTACTTC
TRBV9	15	TRBD2	TRBJ2-1	NA	CASSATSGSGNEQFF	TGTGCCAGCAGCGCCACTAGCGGGAGTGGCAATGAGCAGTTCTTC
TRBV15	14	NA	TRBJ2-5	NA	CATSRAGSDGTQYF	TGTGCCACCAGCAGAGCAGGATCCGACGGGACCCAGTACTTC
TRBV5-1	16	NA	TRBJ2-7	NA	CASSRVGSHLPYEQYF	TGCGCCAGCAGCCGGGTAGGGAGTCACCTTCCCTACGAGCAGTACTTC
TRBV4-1	12	NA	TRBJ2-1	NA	CASSQLSNEQFF	TGCGCCAGCAGCCAACTTTCCAATGAGCAGTTCTTC
TRBV19	16	TRBD2	TRBJ2-5	NA	CASSTPSAGDQETQYF	TGTGCCAGTAGTACCCCCAGTGCGGGGGACCAAGAGACCCAGTACTTC
TRBV20-1	11	NA	TRBJ2-7	few	CSASFSYEQYF	TGCAGTGCTTCATTCTCCTACGAGCAGTACTTC
TRBV6-5	15	NA	TRBJ1-2	NA	CASTDTAGGVYGYTF	TGTGCCAGCACAGACACTGCTGGGGGGGTCTATGGCTACACCTTC
TRBV14	17	NA	TRBJ1-2	NA	CASSQGRPERSFYGYTF	TGTGCCAGCAGCCAAGGCCGACCAGAGCGTAGTTTCTATGGCTACACCTTC
TRBV30	12	NA	TRBJ2-3	NA	CAWRPDRDTQYF	TGTGCCTGGAGGCCTGATAGAGATACGCAGTATTTT
TRBV5-6	15	TRBD1	TRBJ1-5	NA	CASSLRDRAGQPQHF	TGTGCCAGCAGCTTGCGTGACAGGGCAGGCCAGCCCCAGCATTTT
TRBV15	16	NA	TRBJ2-5	once	CATSKALGGDQETQYF	TGTGCCACCAGCAAGGCCCTTGGCGGGGACCAAGAGACCCAGTACTTC
TRBV5-1	14	TRBD1	TRBJ1-2	NA	CASSLGTGGYGYTF	TGCGCCAGCAGCTTAGGGACAGGGGGCTATGGCTACACCTTC
TRBV29-1	13	TRBD1	TRBJ1-4	NA	CSAPGQGTEKLFF	TGCAGCGCGCCGGGACAGGGGACAGAAAAACTGTTTTTT
TRBV4-1	15	TRBD1	TRBJ1-6	NA	CASSQEGTGASPLHF	TGCGCCAGCAGCCAAGAAGGGACAGGGGCATCACCCCTCCACTTT
TRBV6-6	15	NA	TRBJ1-1	NA	CASSRAHRLGTEAFF	TGTGCCAGCAGCCGTGCCCACAGGTTGGGCACTGAAGCTTTCTTT
TRBV4-1	15	TRBD1	TRBJ1-1	NA	CASSQQDRGGTEAFF	TGCGCCAGCAGCCAACAGGACAGGGGGGGGACTGAAGCTTTCTTT
TRBV10-2	15	NA	TRBJ2-3	NA	CASSERVGGPITQYF	TGCGCCAGCAGTGAGAGGGTGGGGGGGCCAATCACGCAGTATTTT
TRBV12-3/TRBV12-4	12	NA	TRBJ2-2	NA	CASSFSSGELFF	TGTGCCAGCAGTTTCTCGTCCGGGGAGCTGTTTTTT
TRBV21-1	13	NA	TRBJ1-1	NA	CASSKSQDTEAFF	TGTGCCAGCAGCAAATCTCAGGACACTGAAGCTTTCTTT
TRBV5-1	12	NA	TRBJ1-6	NA	CASSDGSSPLHF	TGCGCCAGCAGCGACGGGTCTTCACCCCTCCACTTT
TRBV18	15	NA	TRBJ2-2	NA	CASSPYSIRTGELFF	TGTGCCAGCTCACCTTATAGCATCCGAACCGGGGAGCTGTTTTTT
TRBV5-8	12	NA	TRBJ2-5	few	CASSLGMGTQYF	TGTGCCAGCAGCCTAGGCATGGGTACCCAGTACTTC
TRBV29-1	15	NA	TRBJ1-2	few	CSVERRRETDYGYTF	TGCAGCGTTGAGAGACGCCGTGAGACAGACTATGGCTACACCTTC
TRBV9	15	TRBD2	TRBJ2-7	few	CASSVGLAGTYEQYF	TGTGCCAGCAGCGTAGGGCTAGCGGGAACCTACGAGCAGTACTTC
TRBV5-1	17	NA	TRBJ2-1	NA	CASSLLLFREQDNEQFF	TGCGCCAGCAGCTTGCTACTATTCAGGGAACAAGACAATGAGCAGTTCTTC
TRBV18	13	NA	TRBJ2-7	NA	CASSLGTPYEQYF	TGTGCCAGCTCACTGGGGACACCCTACGAGCAGTACTTC
TRBV18	15	NA	TRBJ1-5	NA	CASSPRGGPQFPQHF	TGTGCCAGCTCGCCAAGGGGGGGCCCCCAGTTCCCCCAGCATTTT
TRBV6-5	14	NA	TRBJ2-3	NA	CASNPSTATDTQYF	TGTGCCAGCAACCCGTCGACAGCTACAGATACGCAGTATTTT
TRBV6-5	14	NA	TRBJ1-2	NA	CASSLSRPDYGYTF	TGTGCCAGCAGCCTATCCAGGCCCGACTATGGCTACACCTTC
TRBV7-6	16	NA	TRBJ2-5	once	CASSSVGFRGQETQYF	TGTGCCAGCAGCTCAGTGGGGTTTAGGGGGCAAGAGACCCAGTACTTC
TRBV6-5	12	NA	TRBJ2-7	once	CASSQQGYEQYF	TGTGCCAGCAGTCAACAGGGATACGAGCAGTACTTC